This T cell receptor (beta chain) was captured by sequencing in a study of shared clonotypes between healthy human individuals. Study-wide points: Clonotypes not shared had lower generation probabilities than those common to all four donors. Some naive CD4 clonotypes, roughly 5%, turned up in common across several donors.

Using immunoSEQ multiplex PCR, the repertoire was profiled, and TCRdb retains in-frame clones only, with some absent. The top ten hold 0.095% to 0.14% of the sample, which has around 550,000 clones, around 95% seen once. CD45RO-negative, CCR7-selected cells formed the naive CD8 fraction, which excluded terminally differentiated effector memory CD45RA+ cells. Only Caucasian adults living in Nashville, Tennessee served as donors. The CDR3 covers 13 residues. Germline V gives CDR1 MDHEN, CDR2 SYDVKM. In regard to this clone: As yet, its antigen is unknown.

The sequence derives from a woman under 40 in good health. This rearrangement joins TRBV28 to TRBJ2-5; D may be TRBD1 or TRBD2 (5 bases each). TRBJ2-7 matches the DNA end more closely, so the J call is doubtful. Source material: naive CD8+ T cells sorted from blood. CDR3: CASSFVGAYEQYF. Written as DNA, the CDR3 is TGTGCCAGCAGTTTTGTGGGGGCCTACGAGCAGTACTTC.